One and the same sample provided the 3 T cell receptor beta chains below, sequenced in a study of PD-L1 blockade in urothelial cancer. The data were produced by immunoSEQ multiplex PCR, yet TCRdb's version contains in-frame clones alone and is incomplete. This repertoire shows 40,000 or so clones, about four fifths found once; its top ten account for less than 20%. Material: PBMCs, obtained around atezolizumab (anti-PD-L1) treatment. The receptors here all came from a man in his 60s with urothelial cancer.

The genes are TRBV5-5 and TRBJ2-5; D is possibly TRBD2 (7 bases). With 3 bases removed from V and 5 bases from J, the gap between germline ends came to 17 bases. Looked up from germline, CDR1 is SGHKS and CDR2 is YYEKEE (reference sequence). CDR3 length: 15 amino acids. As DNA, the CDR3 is TGTGCCAGCAGCTGGGCCGGGGGGCGAGGGGAGACCCAGTACTTC. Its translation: CASSWAGGRGETQYF. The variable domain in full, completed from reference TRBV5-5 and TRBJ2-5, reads DAGVTQSPTHLIKTRGQQVTLRCSPISGHKSVSWYQQVLGQGPQFIFQYYEKEERGRGNFPDRFSARQFPNYSSELNVNALLLGDSALYLCASSWAGGRGETQYFGPGTRLLVL.

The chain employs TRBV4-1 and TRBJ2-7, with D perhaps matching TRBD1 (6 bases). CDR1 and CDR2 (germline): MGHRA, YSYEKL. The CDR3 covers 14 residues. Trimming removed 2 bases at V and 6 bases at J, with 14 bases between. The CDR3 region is CASSQTFDRTEQYF. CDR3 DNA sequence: TGCGCCAGCAGCCAAACTTTCGACAGGACCGAGCAGTACTTC.

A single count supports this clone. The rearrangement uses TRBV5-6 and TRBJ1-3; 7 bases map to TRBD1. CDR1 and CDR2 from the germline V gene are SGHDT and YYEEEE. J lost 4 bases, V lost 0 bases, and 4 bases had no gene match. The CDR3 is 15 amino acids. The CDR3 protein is CASSLVRGKGNTIYF. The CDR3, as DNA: TGTGCCAGCAGCTTGGTCAGGGGGAAAGGAAACACCATATATTTT.